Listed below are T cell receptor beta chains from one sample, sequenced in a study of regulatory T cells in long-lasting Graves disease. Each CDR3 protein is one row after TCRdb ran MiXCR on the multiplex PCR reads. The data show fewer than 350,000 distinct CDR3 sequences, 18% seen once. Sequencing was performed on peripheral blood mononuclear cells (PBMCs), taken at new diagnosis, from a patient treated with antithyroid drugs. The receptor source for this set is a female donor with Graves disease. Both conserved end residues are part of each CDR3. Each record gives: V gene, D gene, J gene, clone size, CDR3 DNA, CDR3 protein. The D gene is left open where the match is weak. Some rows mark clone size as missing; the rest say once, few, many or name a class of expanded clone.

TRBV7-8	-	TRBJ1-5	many	TGTGCCAGCAGCTTAGTGGGAGGGGCAAATTTGGGTCAGCCCCAGCATTTT	CASSLVGGANLGQPQHF
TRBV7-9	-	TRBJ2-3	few	TGTGCCAGCAGCTTAGTGGTCTCCAACACAGATACGCAGTATTTT	CASSLVVSNTDTQYF
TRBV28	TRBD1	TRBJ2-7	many	TGTGCCAGCAGTAGTCCGGGACAGGGTTTCCGCGAGCAGTACTTC	CASSSPGQGFREQYF
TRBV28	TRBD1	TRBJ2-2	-	TGTGCCAGCAGTCCAGGGGGCGCAGCGAACACCGGGGAGCTGTTTTTT	CASSPGGAANTGELFF
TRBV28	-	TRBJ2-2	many	TGTGCCAGCACCCGCCCACCCCAAGAATTAGATACCGGGGAGCTGTTTTTT	CASTRPPQELDTGELFF
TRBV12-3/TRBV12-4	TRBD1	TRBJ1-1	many	TGTGCCAGCAGCCTACTGACAGGGGGGAACACTGAAGCTTTCTTT	CASSLLTGGNTEAFF
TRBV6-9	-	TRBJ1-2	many	TGTGCCAGCAGTTACTCCGATTTAAACTATGGCTACACCTTC	CASSYSDLNYGYTF
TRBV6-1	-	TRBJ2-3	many	TGTGCCAGCAAGGAAACCACAGATACGCAGTATTTT	CASKETTDTQYF
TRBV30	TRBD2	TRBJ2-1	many	TGTGCCTGGACTTCAGCAGCGGGGGCATACAATGAGCAGTTCTTC	CAWTSAAGAYNEQFF
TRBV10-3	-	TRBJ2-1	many	TGTGCCATCAGTCCCCCCTGGGGAACGGGTCACAATGAGCAGTTCTTC	CAISPPWGTGHNEQFF
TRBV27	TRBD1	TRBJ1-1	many	TGTGCCAGCAGTGGACAGGTTTGGACTGAAGCTTTCTTT	CASSGQVWTEAFF
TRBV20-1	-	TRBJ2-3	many	TGCAGTGCTAACCCAAAACCAGCAGATAGCACAGATACGCAGTATTTT	CSANPKPADSTDTQYF
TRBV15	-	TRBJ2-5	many	TGTGCCACCAGCAGTCAACGGTCCCCGTCGCAGGGGACCCAGTACTTC	CATSSQRSPSQGTQYF
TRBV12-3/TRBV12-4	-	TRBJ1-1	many	TGTGCCAGCACGGAGGCCTCAGGGAACACTGAAGCTTTCTTT	CASTEASGNTEAFF
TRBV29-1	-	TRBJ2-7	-	TGCAGCGTTGAAATGTCGGAACCCTACGAGCAGTACTTC	CSVEMSEPYEQYF
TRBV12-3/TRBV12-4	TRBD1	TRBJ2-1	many	TGTGCCAGCAGTCAGCAGACAGGGCGACACGAGCAGTTCTTC	CASSQQTGRHEQFF
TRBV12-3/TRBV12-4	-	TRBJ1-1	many	TGTGCCAGCAGTTTGGTCATTGGTGGTGCTTTCTTT	CASSLVIGGAFF
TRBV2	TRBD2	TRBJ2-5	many	TGTGCCAGCAGCGCTAGCGGGGGGCAAGAGACCCAGTACTTC	CASSASGGQETQYF
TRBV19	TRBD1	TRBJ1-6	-	TGTGCCAGTAGTATTGGACAGGGGAGTTATTCACCCCTCCACTTT	CASSIGQGSYSPLHF
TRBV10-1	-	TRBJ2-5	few	TGCGCCAGCAGTGAGTCAGTGCAACAAGAGACCCAGTACTTC	CASSESVQQETQYF
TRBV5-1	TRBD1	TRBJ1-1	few	TGCGCCAGCAGCCCCGGGACAGGGTTTGTAACTTTCTTT	CASSPGTGFVTFF
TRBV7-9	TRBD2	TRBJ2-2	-	TGTGCCAGCAGCCGGGATTCGATGGGACTAGCGGTTGGCGGGGAGCTGTTTTTT	CASSRDSMGLAVGGELFF
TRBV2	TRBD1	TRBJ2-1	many	TGTGCCAGCAGTGGGAGGTCAGGGGGCTACAATGAGCAGTTCTTC	CASSGRSGGYNEQFF
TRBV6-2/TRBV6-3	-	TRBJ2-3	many	TGTGCCAGCAGAGCCTTCGTCCGCGGGACCACAGATACGCAGTATTTT	CASRAFVRGTTDTQYF
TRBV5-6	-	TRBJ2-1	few	TGTGCCAGCAGCCCTGTCTGGGCTACAACCTCCTACAATGAGCAGTTCTTC	CASSPVWATTSYNEQFF
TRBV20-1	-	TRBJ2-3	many	TGCAGTGCCCATTTAGGCGGTAGCACAGATACGCAGTATTTT	CSAHLGGSTDTQYF
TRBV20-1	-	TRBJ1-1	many	TGCAGTGCGCCGAGGAGCAGGAACACTGAAGCTTTCTTT	CSAPRSRNTEAFF
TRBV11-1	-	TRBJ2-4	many	TGTGCCAGCAGCTTCGGGGGGCCTGGCCGAGTAATTCAGTACTTC	CASSFGGPGRVIQYF
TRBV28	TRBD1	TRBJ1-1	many	TGTGCCAGCAGTATGAAGACAGGGGGGGCTGAAGCTTTCTTT	CASSMKTGGAEAFF
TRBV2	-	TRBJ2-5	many	TGTGCCAGCAGTGAACTGACAGGCCAGCAAGAGACCCAGTACTTC	CASSELTGQQETQYF
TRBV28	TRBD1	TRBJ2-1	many	TGTGCCAGCAGTGGGACAGGGGAGGATTATGAGCAGTTCTTC	CASSGTGEDYEQFF
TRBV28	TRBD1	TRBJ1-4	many	TGTGCCAGCAGGGAGGGACAGCCTAATGAAAAACTGTTTTTT	CASREGQPNEKLFF
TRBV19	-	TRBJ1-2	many	TGTGCCACCCGGCGGGTCAGCTATGGCTACACCTTC	CATRRVSYGYTF
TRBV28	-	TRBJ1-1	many	TGTGCCAGCAGCCCTCTTGGTATGGGTGAAGCTTTCTTT	CASSPLGMGEAFF
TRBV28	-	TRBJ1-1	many	TGTGCCAGCAGGGGGGGCTTAGGAAACACTGAAGCTTTCTTT	CASRGGLGNTEAFF
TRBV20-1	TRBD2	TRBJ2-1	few	TGCAGTGCGAAGGGACTAGCGGGAATCAATGAGCAGTTCTTC	CSAKGLAGINEQFF
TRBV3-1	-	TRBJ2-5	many	TGTGCCAGCAGCCAACCAGAGCGGATAGAGACCCAGTACTTC	CASSQPERIETQYF
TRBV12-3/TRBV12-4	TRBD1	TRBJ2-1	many	TGTGCCAGCAGACCCCGGACAGGGGGGTCCTACAATGAGCAGTTCTTC	CASRPRTGGSYNEQFF
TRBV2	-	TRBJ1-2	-	TGTGCCAGCAGCGCCAGGGGACGGACGACTAACTATGGCTACACCTTC	CASSARGRTTNYGYTF
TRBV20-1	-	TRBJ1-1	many	TGCAGTGCTAGAGATCAGGGCTTTCAAGCTTTCTTT	CSARDQGFQAFF
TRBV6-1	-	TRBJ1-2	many	TGTGCCAGCCAAGAGACCAGAAACTATGGCTACACCTTC	CASQETRNYGYTF
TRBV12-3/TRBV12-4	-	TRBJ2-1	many	TGTGCCAGCAGTCCTAACTTGAGCTCCTACAATGAGCAGTTCTTC	CASSPNLSSYNEQFF
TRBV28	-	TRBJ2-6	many	TGTGCCAGCAGTTTGCAGGGGACCGGGGCCAACGTCCTGACTTTC	CASSLQGTGANVLTF
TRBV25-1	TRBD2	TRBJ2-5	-	TGTGCCGTGTCCCCTAGCGGCGGGGGGTGGGAGACCCAGTACTTC	CAVSPSGGGWETQYF
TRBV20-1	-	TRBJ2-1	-	TGCAGTGCTAGGGAGAGCTCCTACTACAATGAGCAGTTCTTC	CSARESSYYNEQFF
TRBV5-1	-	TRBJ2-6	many	TGCGCCAGCAGGAGTCCAGGGTCGGATGGGGCCAACGTCCTGACTTTC	CASRSPGSDGANVLTF
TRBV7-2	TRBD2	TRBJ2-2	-	TGTGCCAGCAGCGTCTCGGGACTAGCGGGAGGAGGCACCGGGGAGCTGTTTTTT	CASSVSGLAGGGTGELFF
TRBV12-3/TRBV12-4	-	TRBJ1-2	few	TGTGCCAGCAGTGCCACATCCTTAGGCTACACCTTC	CASSATSLGYTF
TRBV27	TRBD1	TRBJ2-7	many	TGTGCCAGCAAACCCCTCACAGGGGGCGCTTTCTACGAGCAGTACTTC	CASKPLTGGAFYEQYF
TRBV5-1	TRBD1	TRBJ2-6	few	TGCGCCAGCTGTTCCGGGACAGGGGAGCCTGGGGCCAACGTCCTGACTTTC	CASCSGTGEPGANVLTF
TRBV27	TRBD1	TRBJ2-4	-	TGTGCCAGCAAGGACCTACAGGGGGATGGCAAAAACATTCAGTACTTC	CASKDLQGDGKNIQYF
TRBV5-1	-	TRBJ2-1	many	TGCGCCAGCAGCTTGGCCGAGGAGTCCTACAATGAGCAGTTCTTC	CASSLAEESYNEQFF
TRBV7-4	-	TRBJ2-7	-	TGTGCCAGCAGCTCCGGTCCTCGGCACGAGCAGTACTTC	CASSSGPRHEQYF
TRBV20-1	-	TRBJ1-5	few	TGCAGTGCTAGGAGGGGTAGCAATCAGCCCCAGCATTTT	CSARRGSNQPQHF
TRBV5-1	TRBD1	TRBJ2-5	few	TGCGCCAGCAGCTTGGCACAGGGGGCGGAAGAGACCCAGTACTTC	CASSLAQGAEETQYF
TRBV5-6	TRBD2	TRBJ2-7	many	TGTGCCAGCAGCTTGGATGGGGGAGGGCACTCCTACGAGCAGTACTTC	CASSLDGGGHSYEQYF
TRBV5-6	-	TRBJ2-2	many	TGTGCCAGCAGCTCCCTTGATGGGAATGGCATCGGGGAGCTGTTTTTT	CASSSLDGNGIGELFF
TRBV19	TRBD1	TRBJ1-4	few	TGTGCCAGTAGTATAGACGGGGACAGCCATAATGGGGAAAAACTGTTTTTT	CASSIDGDSHNGEKLFF
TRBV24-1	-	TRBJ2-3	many	TGTGCCACCAGTGATTTGCCAGGGGGGGTGGATACGCAGTATTTT	CATSDLPGGVDTQYF